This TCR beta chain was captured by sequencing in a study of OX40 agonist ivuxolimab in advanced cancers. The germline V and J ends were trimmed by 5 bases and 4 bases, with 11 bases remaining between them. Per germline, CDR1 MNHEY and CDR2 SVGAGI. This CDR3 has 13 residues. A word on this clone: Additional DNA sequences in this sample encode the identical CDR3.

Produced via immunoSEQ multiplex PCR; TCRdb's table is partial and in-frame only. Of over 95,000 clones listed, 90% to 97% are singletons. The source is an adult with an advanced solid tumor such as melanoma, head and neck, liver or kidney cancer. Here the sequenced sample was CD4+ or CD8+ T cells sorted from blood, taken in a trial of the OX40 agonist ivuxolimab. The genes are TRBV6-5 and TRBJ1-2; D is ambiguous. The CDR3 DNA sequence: TGTGCCAGCAGTACCGCCGGTAGCTATGGCTACACCTTC. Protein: CASSTAGSYGYTF.